The sequence of this T cell receptor (beta chain) was determined in a study of control samples from healthy donors and cancer patients. Trimming removed 4 bases at V and 4 bases at J, with 10 bases between. This CDR3 is built from 13 residues. CDR1 is SGHTA, CDR2 FQGNSA, per germline. Measured with immunoSEQ multiplex PCR; TCRdb has only the in-frame clones, and not every one. The sample has under 65,000 clones; 80% to 90% are singletons. The chain carries TRBV7-2 and TRBJ1-1; no clear D gene. The TCR originated in a woman aged 50 to 60 with lung cancer. Source material: PBMCs. The DNA of the CDR3 is TGTGCCAGCAGCTCTTACCCATCCACTGAAGCTTTCTTT. Its protein product is CASSSYPSTEAFF.